A selection of T cell receptor beta chains follows, all from one sample in a study of blood T cell repertoires in COVID-19. Here immunoSEQ multiplex PCR was the method, and the copy in TCRdb shows in-frame clones only, minus some. The table lists 120,000 to 150,000 clones, around 87% of them singletons. The sequenced material came from peripheral blood. The receptors were gathered from a man in his forties or fifties who had recovered from COVID-19. Both conserved end residues are part of each CDR3. A D gene is named only where the DNA matches it firmly. The size entry is marked missing in some rows and otherwise reads once, few, many or a size class.

size,V,J,D,CDR3,DNA
.,TRBV5-6,TRBJ2-2,TRBD1,CASKLGQGASGELFF,TGTGCCAGCAAACTTGGGCAGGGGGCGTCCGGGGAGCTGTTTTTT
.,TRBV7-2,TRBJ2-7,TRBD2,CASSLVASGGTITYEQYF,TGTGCCAGCAGCTTAGTTGCTAGCGGGGGGACGATAACCTACGAGCAGTACTTC
.,TRBV7-2,TRBJ1-5,.,CASSLGGNLDQPQHF,TGTGCCAGCAGCTTAGGCGGGAATCTGGATCAGCCCCAGCATTTT
.,TRBV4-1,TRBJ2-7,TRBD1,CASSQEGQGNYEQYF,TGCGCCAGCAGCCAAGAAGGACAGGGTAACTACGAGCAGTACTTC
.,TRBV19,TRBJ2-2,TRBD2,CASSSGTRGWDGGELFF,TGTGCCAGTAGTTCCGGGACTAGAGGATGGGACGGCGGGGAGCTGTTTTTT
.,TRBV5-6,TRBJ1-3,.,CASSFPGAGNTIYF,TGTGCCAGCAGCTTCCCAGGGGCTGGAAACACCATATATTTT
.,TRBV29-1,TRBJ1-1,.,CSVDPRVPISEAFF,TGCAGCGTCGACCCTCGGGTTCCAATCTCTGAAGCTTTCTTT
.,TRBV7-2,TRBJ1-2,TRBD1,CASSSFPGQTNYGYTF,TGTGCCAGCAGCTCTTTCCCGGGACAGACAAACTATGGCTACACCTTC
.,TRBV10-3,TRBJ1-4,TRBD1,CAISDLTGNEKLFF,TGTGCCATCAGTGATTTGACAGGGAATGAAAAACTGTTTTTT
.,TRBV7-9,TRBJ1-2,.,CASSLSVGHTIIYGYTF,TGTGCCAGCAGCTTAAGTGTTGGACATACGATTATCTATGGCTACACCTTC
.,TRBV6-5,TRBJ1-6,.,CASWGGSSYNSPLHF,TGTGCCAGCTGGGGGGGTAGCTCCTATAATTCACCCCTCCACTTT
.,TRBV5-4,TRBJ2-1,TRBD2,CASSLGGQTGLGYEQFF,TGTGCCAGCAGCTTGGGGGGGCAAACGGGACTAGGGTATGAGCAGTTCTTC
few,TRBV5-1,TRBJ2-5,.,CASSWTTSTGTETQYF,TGCGCCAGCAGCTGGACAACCTCGACAGGTACAGAGACCCAGTACTTC
.,TRBV5-4,TRBJ1-2,.,CASSLDNNYGYTF,TGTGCCAGCAGCTTGGACAATAACTATGGCTACACCTTC
.,TRBV6-2/TRBV6-3,TRBJ2-7,TRBD2,CASSRLLAGPTQRTYEQYF,TGTGCCAGCAGTCGCCTCTTAGCGGGGCCTACCCAACGGACTTACGAGCAGTACTTC
.,TRBV27,TRBJ2-7,TRBD2,CASSLLLTSGGEYEQYF,TGTGCCAGCAGTTTACTCCTTACTAGCGGGGGGGAATACGAGCAGTACTTC
.,TRBV5-4,TRBJ2-1,.,CASSLQGSNNEQFF,TGTGCCAGCAGCTTACAGGGTTCCAACAATGAGCAGTTCTTC
.,TRBV7-2,TRBJ2-3,.,CASSLSFPSGTSTDTQYF,TGTGCCAGCAGCTTATCGTTCCCCAGCGGAACTAGCACAGATACGCAGTATTTT
.,TRBV2,TRBJ1-2,.,CASRGRGGYTF,TGTGCCAGCAGGGGGCGGGGTGGCTACACCTTC
.,TRBV5-1,TRBJ1-4,.,CASSHRRSSNEKLFF,TGCGCCAGCAGCCATCGACGGAGTTCTAATGAAAAACTGTTTTTT
.,TRBV2,TRBJ1-1,.,CASRSGLMNTEAFF,TGTGCCAGCAGATCGGGACTGATGAACACTGAAGCTTTCTTT
.,TRBV23-1,TRBJ2-6,.,CASVLIGAGANVLTF,TGCGCCAGCGTCTTGATCGGGGCTGGGGCCAACGTCCTGACTTTC
.,TRBV11-2,TRBJ2-3,.,CASSLDRGGTDTQYF,TGTGCCAGCAGCTTAGATCGAGGCGGCACAGATACGCAGTATTTT
.,TRBV6-2/TRBV6-3,TRBJ2-1,.,CASSYSRGTTVLQFF,TGTGCCAGCAGTTACTCGAGGGGGACGACCGTCCTACAGTTCTTC
.,TRBV7-2,TRBJ1-5,.,CASSLDINQPQHF,TGTGCCAGCAGCTTAGACATTAATCAGCCCCAGCATTTT
.,TRBV4-2,TRBJ1-6,TRBD1,CASSQDLQGNSPLHF,TGTGCCAGCAGCCAAGATCTACAGGGGAATTCACCCCTCCACTTT
.,TRBV5-6,TRBJ2-5,TRBD2,CASSLGLSSGVLETQYF,TGTGCCAGCAGCTTGGGGTTGTCTAGCGGGGTTTTAGAGACCCAGTACTTC
.,TRBV6-1,TRBJ2-7,.,CASSEGTSTYEQYF,TGTGCCAGCAGTGAAGGGACATCTACCTACGAGCAGTACTTC
.,TRBV28,TRBJ1-2,.,CASTPLGVYGYTF,TGTGCCAGCACACCTCTGGGAGTCTATGGCTACACCTTC
.,TRBV30,TRBJ1-4,.,CAWSRSRGPGKLFF,TGTGCCTGGAGTCGTTCCAGGGGCCCCGGGAAACTGTTTTTT
.,TRBV9,TRBJ1-4,TRBD1,CASSSGQGGTNEKLFF,TGTGCCAGCAGCTCAGGACAGGGGGGGACTAATGAAAAACTGTTTTTT
.,TRBV7-2,TRBJ2-2,TRBD2,CASSLMWGGTGELFF,TGTGCCAGCAGCTTGATGTGGGGGGGCACCGGGGAGCTGTTTTTT
.,TRBV20-1,TRBJ1-1,.,CSASSRAEAFF,TGCAGTGCTAGTAGTCGCGCTGAAGCTTTCTTT
.,TRBV27,TRBJ2-5,TRBD2,CASSPRQLAGVETQYF,TGTGCCAGCAGTCCCCGCCAGCTAGCGGGGGTAGAGACCCAGTACTTC
.,TRBV10-3,TRBJ2-5,.,CAISGSTGVQETQYF,TGTGCCATCAGTGGCTCGACGGGGGTTCAAGAGACCCAGTACTTC
.,TRBV27,TRBJ1-1,.,CASSWSNSRNTEAFF,TGTGCCAGCAGTTGGAGCAACTCTAGAAACACTGAAGCTTTCTTT
.,TRBV5-6,TRBJ2-2,TRBD2,CASSFQTSGVRNTGELFF,TGTGCCAGCAGTTTCCAAACTAGCGGGGTACGGAACACCGGGGAGCTGTTTTTT
once,TRBV10-3,TRBJ1-1,TRBD1,CAISVGTGGRTEAFF,TGTGCCATCAGTGTTGGGACAGGGGGCCGCACTGAAGCTTTCTTT
.,TRBV12-3/TRBV12-4,TRBJ2-3,.,CASSPRGSQYF,TGTGCCAGCAGTCCCCGAGGTTCGCAGTATTTT
.,TRBV30,TRBJ1-2,TRBD1,CAWSAGQGPYGYTF,TGTGCCTGGAGTGCTGGACAGGGCCCCTATGGCTACACCTTC
few,TRBV5-1,TRBJ1-4,TRBD1,CASKPGQGEEKLFF,TGCGCCAGCAAACCGGGACAGGGGGAGGAAAAACTGTTTTTT
.,TRBV5-1,TRBJ2-1,TRBD2,CASTRGGGGANEQFF,TGCGCCAGCACCCGTGGGGGCGGGGGGGCCAATGAGCAGTTCTTC